This TCR beta chain originates from a study of cytomegalovirus exposure and HLA in healthy donors. The PCR contained 60 Vbeta and 13 Jbeta primers. Clones were read by immunoSEQ multiplex PCR, and TCRdb kept only the in-frame ones, dropping some. Of around 140,000 clones in the sample, 61% were seen once. The V gene's germline CDR1 is KGHSH and CDR2 LQKENI. Trimming removed 5 bases from V and 5 bases from J; junction bases left unmatched: 15. The CDR3 is made up of 17 amino acids. This receptor was obtained from a male donor in good health and CMV-seronegative. The chain couples TRBV18 to TRBJ1-5; TRBD1 matches at 7 bases. Sequenced: PBMCs. The CDR3 region is CASSSDRLGGTDQPQHF. Written as DNA, the CDR3 is TGTGCCAGCTCATCGGACAGGTTGGGGGGCACCGATCAGCCCCAGCATTTT.